The rows below give T cell receptor beta chains drawn from one sample of a study of T-cell memory formation after mild COVID-19. TCRdb processed the 5' RACE reads anew with MiXCR; each CDR3 protein has one entry. The sample yields hundreds of thousands of distinct CDR3 sequences, 15% to 20% seen once. What was sequenced was PBMCs or a T cell subset sorted from them (not recorded which). The receptors were sampled from an adult woman who had mild COVID-19 (a few samples of this study predate the infection). Cell type and time point are not known. CDR3s include the opening cysteine and the closing phenylalanine or tryptophan. The D gene is left open where the match is weak. The listing skips clone size in some rows; elsewhere it reads once, few, many or a size class.

V gene: TRBV19
J gene: TRBJ2-1
clone size: few
D gene: TRBD2
CDR3 protein: CASSKGLATYNEQFF
CDR3 DNA: TGTGCCAGTAGTAAGGGACTAGCGACCTACAATGAGCAGTTCTTC

V gene: TRBV27
J gene: TRBJ1-1
clone size: .
D gene: .
CDR3 protein: CASILYKSGAMNTEAFF
CDR3 DNA: TGTGCCAGCATTCTTTATAAGTCGGGCGCCATGAACACTGAAGCTTTCTTT

V gene: TRBV18
J gene: TRBJ2-5
clone size: .
D gene: .
CDR3 protein: CASSPGTTKETQYF
CDR3 DNA: TGTGCCAGCTCACCCGGGACAACGAAGGAGACCCAGTACTTC

V gene: TRBV6-5
J gene: TRBJ2-1
clone size: few
D gene: TRBD2
CDR3 protein: CASRSGTSGYNEQFF
CDR3 DNA: TGTGCCAGCAGATCCGGGACTAGCGGATACAATGAGCAGTTCTTC

V gene: TRBV6-2/TRBV6-3
J gene: TRBJ2-7
clone size: few
D gene: .
CDR3 protein: CASIHSGTGPYEQYF
CDR3 DNA: TGTGCCAGCATTCACTCGGGCACAGGACCCTACGAGCAGTACTTC

V gene: TRBV5-1
J gene: TRBJ1-4
clone size: few
D gene: .
CDR3 protein: CASSPQGRGENEKLFF
CDR3 DNA: TGCGCCAGCAGCCCCCAAGGTCGGGGGGAGAATGAAAAACTGTTTTTT

V gene: TRBV5-1
J gene: TRBJ1-5
clone size: .
D gene: TRBD1
CDR3 protein: CASSLDTGVDQPQHF
CDR3 DNA: TGCGCCAGCAGCTTGGATACAGGGGTGGATCAGCCCCAGCATTTT

V gene: TRBV25-1
J gene: TRBJ2-3
clone size: many
D gene: TRBD2
CDR3 protein: CASSEWSREGVADTQYF
CDR3 DNA: TGTGCCAGCAGTGAATGGTCACGGGAGGGAGTCGCAGATACGCAGTATTTT

V gene: TRBV20-1
J gene: TRBJ2-7
clone size: few
D gene: .
CDR3 protein: CSARTAGLHYEQYF
CDR3 DNA: TGCAGTGCTAGGACCGCGGGTCTCCACTACGAGCAGTACTTC

V gene: TRBV7-6
J gene: TRBJ2-5
clone size: .
D gene: TRBD1
CDR3 protein: CASSPWTGTQETQYF
CDR3 DNA: TGTGCCAGCAGCCCGTGGACAGGGACACAAGAGACCCAGTACTTC

V gene: TRBV5-1
J gene: TRBJ2-1
clone size: .
D gene: .
CDR3 protein: CASSLGRNEQFF
CDR3 DNA: TGTGCCAGCAGCCTGGGGCGGAATGAGCAGTTCTTC

V gene: TRBV6-5
J gene: TRBJ1-5
clone size: few
D gene: .
CDR3 protein: CASSRGTMHSNQPQHF
CDR3 DNA: TGTGCCAGCAGCCGCGGGACGATGCATAGCAATCAGCCCCAGCATTTT

V gene: TRBV7-9
J gene: TRBJ2-1
clone size: .
D gene: TRBD2
CDR3 protein: CASSFWLAGGPGYNEQFF
CDR3 DNA: TGTGCCAGCAGCTTTTGGCTAGCGGGGGGGCCCGGCTACAATGAGCAGTTCTTC

V gene: TRBV12-3/TRBV12-4
J gene: TRBJ1-2
clone size: few
D gene: .
CDR3 protein: CASSLSTGRTNYGYTF
CDR3 DNA: TGTGCCAGCAGTTTATCGACGGGGCGAACTAACTATGGCTACACCTTC

V gene: TRBV11-1
J gene: TRBJ2-7
clone size: few
D gene: TRBD1
CDR3 protein: CASSSRDRVEQYF
CDR3 DNA: TGTGCCAGCAGCTCCCGGGACAGGGTCGAGCAGTACTTC

V gene: TRBV7-2
J gene: TRBJ2-7
clone size: once
D gene: .
CDR3 protein: CASSLPGILSYEQYF
CDR3 DNA: TGTGCCAGCAGCCTCCCGGGGATCCTCTCCTACGAGCAGTACTTC

V gene: TRBV4-3
J gene: TRBJ2-3
clone size: .
D gene: .
CDR3 protein: CASSPYRPGDTQYF
CDR3 DNA: TGCGCCAGCAGCCCCTACCGTCCCGGTGATACGCAGTATTTT

V gene: TRBV20-1
J gene: TRBJ2-5
clone size: .
D gene: .
CDR3 protein: CSARAVSSTETQYF
CDR3 DNA: TGCAGTGCTAGGGCCGTGAGCTCTACGGAGACCCAGTACTTC

V gene: TRBV3-1
J gene: TRBJ2-7
clone size: few
D gene: .
CDR3 protein: CASSQGRTRSSYEQYF
CDR3 DNA: TGTGCCAGCAGCCAGGGTCGGACAAGGAGCTCCTACGAGCAGTACTTC

V gene: TRBV12-3/TRBV12-4
J gene: TRBJ2-7
clone size: .
D gene: .
CDR3 protein: CASTPGGSYEQYF
CDR3 DNA: TGTGCCAGCACTCCTGGGGGCTCCTACGAGCAGTACTTC

V gene: TRBV5-1
J gene: TRBJ1-2
clone size: .
D gene: TRBD1
CDR3 protein: CASTLGQGNGYTF
CDR3 DNA: TGCGCCAGCACCTTGGGACAGGGTAATGGCTACACCTTC

V gene: TRBV5-1
J gene: TRBJ2-1
clone size: few
D gene: .
CDR3 protein: CASSLEDNEQFF
CDR3 DNA: TGCGCCAGCAGCTTGGAGGACAATGAGCAGTTCTTC

V gene: TRBV6-2/TRBV6-3
J gene: TRBJ1-5
clone size: few
D gene: .
CDR3 protein: CASSYSTGRNQPQHF
CDR3 DNA: TGTGCCAGCAGTTACTCGACCGGGCGCAATCAGCCCCAGCATTTT

V gene: TRBV6-2/TRBV6-3
J gene: TRBJ2-7
clone size: few
D gene: TRBD1
CDR3 protein: CASTRTGGREQYF
CDR3 DNA: TGTGCCAGCACCAGGACAGGGGGCCGCGAGCAGTACTTC

V gene: TRBV5-1
J gene: TRBJ2-5
clone size: many
D gene: .
CDR3 protein: CASSFRQEQETQYF
CDR3 DNA: TGCGCCAGCAGCTTCCGACAGGAACAAGAGACCCAGTACTTC

V gene: TRBV29-1
J gene: TRBJ2-4
clone size: .
D gene: TRBD1
CDR3 protein: CSVLDRAENIQYF
CDR3 DNA: TGCAGCGTTCTGGACAGGGCTGAAAACATTCAGTACTTC

V gene: TRBV4-1
J gene: TRBJ1-1
clone size: few
D gene: .
CDR3 protein: CASSPWGRESEWNTEAFF
CDR3 DNA: TGCGCCAGCAGCCCCTGGGGCAGGGAAAGCGAGTGGAACACTGAAGCTTTCTTT

V gene: TRBV7-2
J gene: TRBJ2-3
clone size: few
D gene: TRBD2
CDR3 protein: CASSLAGGRSDTQYF
CDR3 DNA: TGTGCCAGCAGCTTAGCTGGCGGGAGGTCAGATACGCAGTATTTT

V gene: TRBV5-1
J gene: TRBJ1-1
clone size: few
D gene: .
CDR3 protein: CASKTGNTEAFF
CDR3 DNA: TGCGCCAGCAAGACGGGGAACACTGAAGCTTTCTTT

V gene: TRBV12-3/TRBV12-4
J gene: TRBJ1-2
clone size: .
D gene: .
CDR3 protein: CASSLTYYGYTF
CDR3 DNA: TGTGCCAGCAGTCTCACCTACTATGGCTACACCTTC

V gene: TRBV3-1
J gene: TRBJ2-1
clone size: once
D gene: TRBD2
CDR3 protein: CASSQEPLAGGNEQFF
CDR3 DNA: TGTGCCAGCAGCCAAGAACCACTAGCGGGAGGCAATGAGCAGTTCTTC

V gene: TRBV2
J gene: TRBJ1-3
clone size: .
D gene: .
CDR3 protein: CASSDGQFSGNTIYF
CDR3 DNA: TGTGCCAGCAGTGACGGCCAGTTCTCTGGAAACACCATATATTTT

V gene: TRBV12-3/TRBV12-4
J gene: TRBJ2-1
clone size: many
D gene: TRBD2
CDR3 protein: CASSFLAGELYNEQFF
CDR3 DNA: TGTGCCAGCAGTTTCTTAGCGGGGGAGCTGTACAATGAGCAGTTCTTC

V gene: TRBV4-2
J gene: TRBJ1-1
clone size: .
D gene: .
CDR3 protein: CASSPDPGDTEAFF
CDR3 DNA: TGTGCCAGCAGCCCCGACCCGGGGGACACTGAAGCTTTCTTT

V gene: TRBV6-1
J gene: TRBJ1-1
clone size: many
D gene: .
CDR3 protein: CASSEEVNTEAFF
CDR3 DNA: TGTGCCAGCAGTGAAGAGGTGAACACTGAAGCTTTCTTT

V gene: TRBV7-2
J gene: TRBJ2-1
clone size: few
D gene: TRBD2
CDR3 protein: CASSFRSLAVYNEQFF
CDR3 DNA: TGTGCCAGCAGCTTTCGTTCACTAGCGGTATACAATGAGCAGTTCTTC

V gene: TRBV12-3/TRBV12-4
J gene: TRBJ1-1
clone size: many
D gene: .
CDR3 protein: CASSRQVNTEAFF
CDR3 DNA: TGTGCCAGCAGTCGACAGGTGAACACTGAAGCTTTCTTT

V gene: TRBV6-2/TRBV6-3
J gene: TRBJ2-7
clone size: .
D gene: .
CDR3 protein: CASSYGISYEQYF
CDR3 DNA: TGTGCCAGCAGTTACGGAATTTCCTACGAGCAGTACTTC

V gene: TRBV6-1
J gene: TRBJ2-3
clone size: .
D gene: .
CDR3 protein: CASSVSSWGTDTQYF
CDR3 DNA: TGTGCCAGCAGTGTGAGCAGTTGGGGGACGGATACGCAGTATTTT

V gene: TRBV7-2
J gene: TRBJ1-2
clone size: .
D gene: .
CDR3 protein: CASSLAPDPPGGYTF
CDR3 DNA: TGTGCCAGCAGCTTAGCTCCGGATCCACCGGGGGGCTACACCTTC

V gene: TRBV27
J gene: TRBJ2-1
clone size: few
D gene: .
CDR3 protein: CASSFRGGNYNEQFF
CDR3 DNA: TGTGCCAGCAGTTTCCGCGGGGGCAACTACAATGAGCAGTTCTTC

V gene: TRBV12-3/TRBV12-4
J gene: TRBJ2-3
clone size: few
D gene: TRBD1
CDR3 protein: CASSEQQGNLDTQYF
CDR3 DNA: TGTGCCAGCAGCGAACAACAGGGGAATTTGGATACGCAGTATTTT

V gene: TRBV27
J gene: TRBJ2-7
clone size: few
D gene: TRBD2
CDR3 protein: CASSSPGLATSYEQYF
CDR3 DNA: TGTGCCAGCAGTTCTCCGGGACTAGCGACTTCCTACGAGCAGTACTTC

V gene: TRBV4-1
J gene: TRBJ2-7
clone size: few
D gene: TRBD1
CDR3 protein: CASMPAGPGQGSSYEQYF
CDR3 DNA: TGCGCCAGCATGCCGGCGGGACCGGGACAGGGCTCTTCCTACGAGCAGTACTTC

V gene: TRBV7-2
J gene: TRBJ1-1
clone size: .
D gene: .
CDR3 protein: CALRREGGTEAFF
CDR3 DNA: TGTGCCCTGCGGAGGGAGGGGGGCACTGAAGCTTTCTTT

V gene: TRBV20-1
J gene: TRBJ1-4
clone size: .
D gene: .
CDR3 protein: CSARERGLREKLFF
CDR3 DNA: TGCAGTGCTAGAGAAAGGGGCTTGCGAGAAAAACTGTTTTTT

V gene: TRBV20-1
J gene: TRBJ2-1
clone size: .
D gene: .
CDR3 protein: CSARGLQSSYNEQFF
CDR3 DNA: TGCAGTGCTAGAGGACTTCAGAGCTCCTACAATGAGCAGTTCTTC

V gene: TRBV12-3/TRBV12-4
J gene: TRBJ2-4
clone size: few
D gene: TRBD1
CDR3 protein: CASSASGGRNIQYF
CDR3 DNA: TGTGCCAGCAGCGCCTCAGGGGGCCGGAACATTCAGTACTTC

V gene: TRBV6-5
J gene: TRBJ2-3
clone size: .
D gene: .
CDR3 protein: CASSYEGSGPDTQYF
CDR3 DNA: TGTGCCAGCAGTTACGAGGGTTCTGGACCAGATACGCAGTATTTT

V gene: TRBV5-6
J gene: TRBJ1-2
clone size: .
D gene: .
CDR3 protein: CASSLDTPYGYTF
CDR3 DNA: TGTGCCAGCAGCTTGGACACACCCTATGGCTACACCTTC

V gene: TRBV18
J gene: TRBJ1-5
clone size: .
D gene: TRBD1
CDR3 protein: CASSPYGQGSQPQHF
CDR3 DNA: TGTGCCAGCTCACCATATGGACAGGGCAGTCAGCCCCAGCATTTT

V gene: TRBV9
J gene: TRBJ2-5
clone size: .
D gene: TRBD2
CDR3 protein: CASSDAGGPWETQYF
CDR3 DNA: TGTGCCAGCAGCGACGCGGGGGGGCCTTGGGAGACCCAGTACTTC

V gene: TRBV2
J gene: TRBJ1-2
clone size: .
D gene: TRBD1
CDR3 protein: CASREGQADNYGYTF
CDR3 DNA: TGTGCCAGCAGGGAGGGACAGGCTGATAACTATGGCTACACCTTC

V gene: TRBV19
J gene: TRBJ2-1
clone size: few
D gene: TRBD1
CDR3 protein: CASEGTGSYNEQFF
CDR3 DNA: TGTGCCAGTGAAGGGACAGGATCCTACAATGAGCAGTTCTTC

V gene: TRBV3-1
J gene: TRBJ1-2
clone size: .
D gene: .
CDR3 protein: CASSRLISYGYTF
CDR3 DNA: TGTGCCAGCAGCCGCCTGATAAGTTATGGCTACACCTTC

V gene: TRBV20-1
J gene: TRBJ1-2
clone size: few
D gene: .
CDR3 protein: CSARGSGYGYTF
CDR3 DNA: TGCAGTGCTAGAGGCAGTGGCTATGGCTACACCTTC

V gene: TRBV7-2
J gene: TRBJ1-4
clone size: few
D gene: .
CDR3 protein: CASSSSRATNEKLFF
CDR3 DNA: TGTGCCAGCAGCTCGAGCCGGGCGACTAATGAAAAACTGTTTTTT

V gene: TRBV5-1
J gene: TRBJ2-7
clone size: few
D gene: TRBD1
CDR3 protein: CASSLEGQVGGEQYF
CDR3 DNA: TGCGCCAGCAGCTTGGAGGGACAGGTAGGCGGCGAGCAGTACTTC